This TCR beta chain was identified in a study of Ad26.COV2.S vaccination and SARS-CoV-2 variants. V lost 1 base and J 6 bases, leaving 15 bases between the germline ends. From germline, CDR1 is SGHTA and CDR2 FQGNSA. This CDR3 is built from 15 residues. TCRdb's table, derived via immunoSEQ multiplex PCR, lists solely in-frame clones and lacks some. The sample has roughly 700,000 clones, about 90% seen once. This clone has only one observation. Its antigen is still unknown. Whole-study findings and limits: Recipients of vaccine and of placebo showed similar breadth of their non-spike TCR repertoires. Measurements of TCR breadth and depth may have given underestimates of the total T cell responses.

The treatment denotes: around 19 received Ad26.COV2.S at low or high dose, single or two shots; 5 received placebo; per-sample allocation not given. After the first vaccine or placebo injection, samples were drawn on day 63. This receptor was identified in a person aged 18 to 65 who received the Ad26.COV2.S COVID-19 vaccine or a placebo. This specimen was peripheral blood, taken in a trial of Ad26.COV2.S vaccine versus placebo. The gene calls are TRBV7-2 and TRBJ1-2; the D gene is possibly TRBD1 (5 bases). CDR3 DNA: TGTGCCAGCAGCTTAGTCGTCGGGACGGCGGATGGCTACACCTTC. This encodes CASSLVVGTADGYTF. The full variable domain, its missing parts supplied by reference TRBV7-2 and TRBJ1-2, is GAGVSQSPSNKVTEKGKDVELRCDPISGHTALYWYRQSLGQGLEFLIYFQGNSAPDKSGLPSDRFSAERTGGSVSTLTIQRTQQEDSAVYLCASSLVVGTADGYTFGSGTRLTVV.